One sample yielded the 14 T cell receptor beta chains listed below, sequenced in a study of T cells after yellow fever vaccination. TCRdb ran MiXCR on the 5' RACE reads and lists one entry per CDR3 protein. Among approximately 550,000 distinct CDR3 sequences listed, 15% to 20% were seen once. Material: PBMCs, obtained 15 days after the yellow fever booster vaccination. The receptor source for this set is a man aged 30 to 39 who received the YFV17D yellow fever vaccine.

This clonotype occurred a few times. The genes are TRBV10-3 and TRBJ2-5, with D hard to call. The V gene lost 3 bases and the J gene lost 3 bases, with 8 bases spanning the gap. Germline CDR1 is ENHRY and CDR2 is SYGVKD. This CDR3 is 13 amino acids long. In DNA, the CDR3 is TGTGCCATCAGTGATCAACAAGAAGAGACCCAGTACTTC. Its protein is CAISDQQEETQYF.

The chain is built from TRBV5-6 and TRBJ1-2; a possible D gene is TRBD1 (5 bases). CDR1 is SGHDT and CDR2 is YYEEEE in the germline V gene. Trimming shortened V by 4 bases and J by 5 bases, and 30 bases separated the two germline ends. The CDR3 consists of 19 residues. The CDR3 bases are TGTGCCAGCAGCCCTCCCCTCCTAGACCCCCGGACACTCGATTATGGCTACACCTTC. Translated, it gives CASSPPLLDPRTLDYGYTF.

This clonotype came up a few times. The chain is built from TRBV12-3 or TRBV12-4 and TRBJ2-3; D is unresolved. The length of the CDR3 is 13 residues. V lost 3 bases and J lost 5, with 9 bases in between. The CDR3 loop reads CASSFMRLDTQYF. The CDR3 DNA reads TGTGCCAGCAGTTTCATGAGGTTAGATACGCAGTATTTT.

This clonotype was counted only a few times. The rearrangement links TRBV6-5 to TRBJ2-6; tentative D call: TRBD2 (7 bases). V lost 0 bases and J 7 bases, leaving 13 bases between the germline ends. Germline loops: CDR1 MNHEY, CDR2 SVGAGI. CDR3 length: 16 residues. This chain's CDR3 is CASSYSIGGLANVLTF. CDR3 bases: TGTGCCAGCAGTTACTCGATCGGGGGGCTAGCCAACGTCCTGACTTTC.

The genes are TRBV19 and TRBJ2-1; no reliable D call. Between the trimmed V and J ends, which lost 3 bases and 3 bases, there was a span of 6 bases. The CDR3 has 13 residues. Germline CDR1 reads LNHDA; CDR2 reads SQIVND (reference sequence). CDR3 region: CASSIVNYNEQFF. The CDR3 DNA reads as TGTGCCAGTAGTATCGTAAACTACAATGAGCAGTTCTTC.

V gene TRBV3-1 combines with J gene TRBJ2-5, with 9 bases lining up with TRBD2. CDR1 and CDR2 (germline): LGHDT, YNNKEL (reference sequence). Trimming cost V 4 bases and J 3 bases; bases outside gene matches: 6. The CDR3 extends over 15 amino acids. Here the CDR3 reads CASSLAGVREETQYF. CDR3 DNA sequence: TGTGCCAGCAGCCTAGCGGGGGTGAGGGAAGAGACCCAGTACTTC.

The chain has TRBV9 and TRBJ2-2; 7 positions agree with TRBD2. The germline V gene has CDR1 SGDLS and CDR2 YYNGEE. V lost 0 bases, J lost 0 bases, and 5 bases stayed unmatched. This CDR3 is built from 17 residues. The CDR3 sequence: CASSVAVSGSNTGELFF. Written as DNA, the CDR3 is TGTGCCAGCAGCGTAGCTGTTAGCGGGTCGAACACCGGGGAGCTGTTTTTT.

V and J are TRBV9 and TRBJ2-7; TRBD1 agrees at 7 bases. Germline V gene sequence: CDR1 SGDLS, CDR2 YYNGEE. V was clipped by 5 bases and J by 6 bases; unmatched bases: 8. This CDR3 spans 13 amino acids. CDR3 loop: CASSDRVFSEQYF. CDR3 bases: TGTGCCAGCAGTGACAGGGTTTTCTCCGAGCAGTACTTC.

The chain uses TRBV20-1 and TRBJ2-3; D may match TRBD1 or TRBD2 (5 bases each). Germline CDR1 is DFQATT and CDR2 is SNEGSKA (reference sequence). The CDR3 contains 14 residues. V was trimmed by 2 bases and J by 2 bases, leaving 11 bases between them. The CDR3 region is CSARNGTNTDTQYF. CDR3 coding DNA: TGCAGTGCTAGAAACGGGACCAACACAGATACGCAGTATTTT.

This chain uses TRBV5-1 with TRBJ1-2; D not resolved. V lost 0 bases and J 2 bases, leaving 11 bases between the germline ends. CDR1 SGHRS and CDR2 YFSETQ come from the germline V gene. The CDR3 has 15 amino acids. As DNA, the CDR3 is TGCGCCAGCAGCTTGGGGGGAATGGGCAACTATGGCTACACCTTC. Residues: CASSLGGMGNYGYTF.

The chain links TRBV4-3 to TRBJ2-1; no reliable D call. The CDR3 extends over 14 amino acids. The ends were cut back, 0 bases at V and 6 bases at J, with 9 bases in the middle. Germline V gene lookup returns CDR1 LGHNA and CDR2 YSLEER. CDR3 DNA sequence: TGCGCCAGCAGCCAAGATACGGCCGTCAATGAGCAGTTCTTC. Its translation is CASSQDTAVNEQFF.

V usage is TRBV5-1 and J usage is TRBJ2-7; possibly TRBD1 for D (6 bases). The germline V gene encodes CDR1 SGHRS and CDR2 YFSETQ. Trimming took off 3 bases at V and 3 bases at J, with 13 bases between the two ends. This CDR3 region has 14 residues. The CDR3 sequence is CASSYGTTIYEQYF. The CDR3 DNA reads TGCGCCAGCAGCTACGGGACAACGATCTACGAGCAGTACTTC.

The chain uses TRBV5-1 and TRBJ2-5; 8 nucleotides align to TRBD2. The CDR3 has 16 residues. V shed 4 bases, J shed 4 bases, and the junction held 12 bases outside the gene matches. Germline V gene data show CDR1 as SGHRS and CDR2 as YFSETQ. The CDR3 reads CASSAMRPGGGETQYF. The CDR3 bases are TGCGCCAGCAGCGCCATGCGTCCGGGAGGGGGAGAGACCCAGTACTTC. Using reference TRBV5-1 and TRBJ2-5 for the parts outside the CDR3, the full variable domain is KAGVTQTPRYLIKTRGQQVTLSCSPISGHRSVSWYQQTPGQGLQFLFEYFSETQRNKGNFPGRFSGRQFSNSRSEMNVSTLELGDSALYLCASSAMRPGGGETQYFGPGTRLLVL.

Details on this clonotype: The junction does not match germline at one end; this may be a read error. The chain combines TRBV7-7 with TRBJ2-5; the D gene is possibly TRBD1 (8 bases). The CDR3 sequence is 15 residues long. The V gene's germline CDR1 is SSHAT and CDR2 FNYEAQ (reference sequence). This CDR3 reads CASSQQGGDQETQYF. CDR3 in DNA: TGTGCTAGCAGTCAACAGGGGGGGGATCAAGAGACCCAGTACTTC.